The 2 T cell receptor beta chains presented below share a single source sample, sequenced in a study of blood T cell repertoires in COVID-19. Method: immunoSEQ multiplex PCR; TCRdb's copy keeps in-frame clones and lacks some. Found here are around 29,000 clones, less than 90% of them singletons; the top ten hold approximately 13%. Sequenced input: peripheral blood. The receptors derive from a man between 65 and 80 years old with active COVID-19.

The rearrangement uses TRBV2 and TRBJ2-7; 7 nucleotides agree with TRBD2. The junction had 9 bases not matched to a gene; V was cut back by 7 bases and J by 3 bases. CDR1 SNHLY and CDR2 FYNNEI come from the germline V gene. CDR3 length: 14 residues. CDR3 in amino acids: CASKDGGRIYEQYF. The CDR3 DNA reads TGTGCCAGCAAGGACGGCGGGAGAATCTACGAGCAGTACTTC.

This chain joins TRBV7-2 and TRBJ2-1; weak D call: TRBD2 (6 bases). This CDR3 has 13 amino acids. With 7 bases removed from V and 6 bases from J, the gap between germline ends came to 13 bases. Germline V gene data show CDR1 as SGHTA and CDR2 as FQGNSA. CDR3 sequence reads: CASTPEGPNEQFF. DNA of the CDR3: TGTGCCAGCACCCCGGAGGGTCCCAATGAGCAGTTCTTC.